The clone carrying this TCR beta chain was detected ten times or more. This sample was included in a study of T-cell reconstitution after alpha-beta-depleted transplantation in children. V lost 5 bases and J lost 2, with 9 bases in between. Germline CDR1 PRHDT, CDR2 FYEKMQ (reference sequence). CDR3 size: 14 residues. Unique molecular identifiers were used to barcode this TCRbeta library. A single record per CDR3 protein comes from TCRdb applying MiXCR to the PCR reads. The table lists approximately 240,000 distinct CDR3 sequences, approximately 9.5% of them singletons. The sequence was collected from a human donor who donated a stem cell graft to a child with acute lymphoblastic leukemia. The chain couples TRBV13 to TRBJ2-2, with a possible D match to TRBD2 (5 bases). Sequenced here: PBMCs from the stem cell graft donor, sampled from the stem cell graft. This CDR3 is CASSQDYNTGELFF. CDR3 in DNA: TGTGCCAGCAGCCAAGACTACAACACCGGGGAGCTGTTTTTT.